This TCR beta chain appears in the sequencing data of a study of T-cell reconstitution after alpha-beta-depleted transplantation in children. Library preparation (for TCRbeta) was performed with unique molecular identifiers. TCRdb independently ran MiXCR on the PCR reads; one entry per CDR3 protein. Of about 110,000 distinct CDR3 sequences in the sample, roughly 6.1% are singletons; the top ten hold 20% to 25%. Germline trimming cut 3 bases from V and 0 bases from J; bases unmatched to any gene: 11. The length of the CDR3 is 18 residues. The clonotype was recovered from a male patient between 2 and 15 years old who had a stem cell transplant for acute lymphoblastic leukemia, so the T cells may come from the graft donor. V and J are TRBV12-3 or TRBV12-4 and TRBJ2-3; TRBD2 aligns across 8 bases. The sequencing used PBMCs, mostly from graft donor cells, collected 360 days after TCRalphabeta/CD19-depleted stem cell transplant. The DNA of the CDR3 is TGTGCCAGCAGTTTCGAGGATGGAGCGGGAGTTAGCACAGATACGCAGTATTTT. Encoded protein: CASSFEDGAGVSTDTQYF.